The 12 T cell receptor beta chains in this list originate from one sample, sequenced in a study of T-cell reconstitution after alpha-beta-depleted transplantation in children. Preparation of the TCRbeta library was carried out with unique molecular identifiers. Via MiXCR, TCRdb re-called the PCR reads, giving one row per CDR3 protein. Here the sample spans nearly 550,000 distinct CDR3 sequences, about 18% being singletons. The sample here was PBMCs from the stem cell graft donor, taken from the stem cell graft. These receptors all stem from a human donor who donated a stem cell graft to a child with acute lymphoblastic leukemia.

This chain joins TRBV15 and TRBJ1-5; TRBD1 is a possible D gene (5 bases). The CDR3 extends over 13 amino acids. V gave up 2 bases and J gave up 6 bases, with 8 bases separating them. The germline CDR1 and CDR2 sequences are LNHNV and YYDKDF (reference sequence). CDR3 coding DNA: TGTGCCACCAGCAGACAGGGTGGTCAGCCCCAGCATTTT. Its protein is CATSRQGGQPQHF.

Turning to this clonotype: Mismatch with germline at one junction end may stem from a read error. This sequence joins TRBV27 and TRBJ2-3; TRBD2 matches 12 bases. In germline, CDR1 is MNHEY, CDR2 SMNVEV (reference sequence). This CDR3 spans 16 amino acids. The CDR3 protein is CASSIRTSGTVDTHYF. Written as DNA, the CDR3 is TGTGCCAGCAGTATCCGGACTAGCGGGACGGTAGATACGCATTATTTT.

There are a few counts of this clonotype. The chain has TRBV4-1 and TRBJ1-5; tentative D call: TRBD1 (5 bases). Trimming cost V 3 bases and J 0 bases, with 12 bases left between them. This CDR3 has 16 residues. Germline V lookup: CDR1 MGHRA, CDR2 YSYEKL. The CDR3 nucleotides are TGCGCCAGCAGCCATCTTCAGGGTTATAGCAATCAGCCCCAGCATTTT. Translated: CASSHLQGYSNQPQHF.

The chain carries TRBV3-1 and TRBJ2-7, with D possibly TRBD2 on 6 matching bases. This CDR3 contains 16 residues. Per germline, CDR1 LGHDT and CDR2 YNNKEL (reference sequence). Between the trimmed V and J ends, which lost 1 base and 1 base, there was a span of 14 bases. The CDR3 reads CASSQGPGLTSYEQYF. CDR3 bases: TGTGCCAGCAGCCAAGGGCCGGGACTGACATCCTACGAGCAGTACTTC.

The chain links TRBV18 to TRBJ1-2, with a weak D call TRBD1 (6 bases). This CDR3 has 14 amino acids. V lost 2 bases and J lost 3, with 10 bases in between. Per germline, CDR1 KGHSH and CDR2 LQKENI. CDR3 coding DNA: TGTGCCAGCTCACCAACAGGGCTCGACTATGGCTACACCTTC. This sequence encodes CASSPTGLDYGYTF.

This clonotype was seen a few times. The J gene is TRBJ2-2, the V gene TRBV5-1; TRBD1 aligns across 9 bases. The CDR3 is 14 residues long. CDR1 and CDR2 (germline): SGHRS, YFSETQ. The junction had 2 bases not matched to a gene; V was cut back by 2 bases and J by 6 bases. The CDR3 nucleotides are TGCGCCAGCAGCTTAAGGACAGGGGCCGGGGAGCTGTTTTTT. It is translated as CASSLRTGAGELFF.

This clonotype was seen a few times. This CDR3 reads CASGSGQLNEKLFF. DNA for the CDR3: TGTGCCAGCGGGTCGGGACAGCTAAATGAAAAACTGTTTTTT. The chain is built from TRBV7-9 and TRBJ1-4, with 7 bases aligning to TRBD1. In germline, CDR1 is SEHNR, CDR2 FQNEAQ (reference sequence). The CDR3 has 14 amino acids. The V segment lost 8 bases and the J segment 5 bases; nucleotides outside the gene matches: 8.

The J gene is TRBJ1-4, the V gene TRBV12-3 or TRBV12-4; D is undetermined. This CDR3 comprises 15 residues. V shed 5 bases and J shed 0 bases, with 10 bases lying between them. In DNA, the CDR3 is TGTGCCAGCAGTCCGACGACACCAACTAATGAAAAACTGTTTTTT. It codes for CASSPTTPTNEKLFF.

V and J are TRBV3-1 and TRBJ1-2; D ambiguous. V lost 1 base to trimming and J lost 8 bases, with 5 bases between them. The CDR3 length is 11 residues. Looked up from germline, CDR1 is LGHDT and CDR2 is YNNKEL (reference sequence). In DNA form, the CDR3 reads TGTGCCAGCAGCCAAGCAGGCGGCTACACCTTC. Its protein is CASSQAGGYTF.

This clonotype came up a few times. The chain recombines TRBV2 with TRBJ1-2; D ambiguous. V was cut by 3 bases and J by 7 bases, with 12 bases left in between. Germline CDR1 SNHLY, CDR2 FYNNEI. The CDR3 spans 13 residues. This CDR3 is CASSDRAGSGYTF. The DNA for the CDR3 is TGTGCCAGCAGTGACCGGGCTGGGAGTGGCTACACCTTC.

The V call is TRBV19, the J call TRBJ1-2; 8 nucleotides line up with TRBD1. The V and J ends lost 3 bases and 6 bases, in that order; junction bases with no gene match: 6. There are 14 residues in the CDR3. Looked up from germline, CDR1 is LNHDA and CDR2 is SQIVND (reference sequence). The CDR3 DNA follows: TGTGCCAGTAGTATCGGACAGGGAATTGATGGCTACACCTTC. This translates into CASSIGQGIDGYTF.

This clonotype has just a few counts. V and J are TRBV25-1 and TRBJ1-3; D is uncertain. Deletions cut 8 bases from V and 7 bases from J, with 6 bases between. Germline V gene data show CDR1 as MGHDK and CDR2 as SYGVNS. The CDR3 is made up of 10 amino acids. The CDR3 sequence: CASQANTIYF. The CDR3 DNA reads TGTGCCAGCCAGGCTAACACCATATATTTT.